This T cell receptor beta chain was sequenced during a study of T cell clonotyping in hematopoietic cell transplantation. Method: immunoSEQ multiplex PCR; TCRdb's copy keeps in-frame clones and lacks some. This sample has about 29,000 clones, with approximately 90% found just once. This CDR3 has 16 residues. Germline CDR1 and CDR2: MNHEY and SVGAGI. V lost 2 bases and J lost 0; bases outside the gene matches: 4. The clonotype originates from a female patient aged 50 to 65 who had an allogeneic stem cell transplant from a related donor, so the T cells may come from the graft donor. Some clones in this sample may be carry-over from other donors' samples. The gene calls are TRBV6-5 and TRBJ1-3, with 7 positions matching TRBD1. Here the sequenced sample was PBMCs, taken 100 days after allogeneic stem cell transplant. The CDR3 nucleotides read TGTGCCAGCAGTTACGAACAGGGGAGCTCTGGAAACACCATATATTTT. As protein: CASSYEQGSSGNTIYF.